Listed below are T cell receptor beta chains from one sample, sequenced in a study of OX40 agonist ivuxolimab in advanced cancers. The method was immunoSEQ multiplex PCR; TCRdb's version includes in-frame clones alone and lacks a portion of them. Altogether 50,000 or so clones are present, 70% to 90% being singletons, with the ten largest covering around 7%. Here the sequenced sample was CD4+ or CD8+ T cells sorted from blood, taken in a trial of the OX40 agonist ivuxolimab. Receptors originate from an adult with an advanced solid tumor such as melanoma, head and neck, liver or kidney cancer. The conserved cysteine and the conserved F or W are not part of the CDR3 here. The order of the fields is V gene, D gene, CDR3 protein. A D gene is named only where the DNA matches it firmly.

>TRBV5-1|NA
ASSLGLQDTGELF
>TRBV5-6|TRBD2
ASSSGGYEQY
>TRBV29-1|NA
SVVPPGADEQY
>TRBV19|NA
ASSIEARSNQPQH
>TRBV6-5|NA
ASSYGRIGNTEAF
>TRBV6-5|TRBD2
ASRREGGGTDTQY
>TRBV28|NA
ASKESGFRPTEKLF
>TRBV6-7|NA
ASPEQSKFGRGSRLEY
>TRBV30|NA
AWSVQGNTIY
>TRBV6-1|TRBD1
ASSGLTGTGSNEQF
>TRBV7-7|TRBD2
ASSLQGGSGGNNEQF
>TRBV2|NA
ASSISADRTRGDTQY
>TRBV6-5|NA
ASSYSTWTEAF
>TRBV5-4|NA
ASSLGSGNTGELF
>TRBV5-1|TRBD1
ATRADGTENTEAF
>TRBV7-3|NA
ASSLQFFDEQY
>TRBV19|NA
ASSLWGKTGNYGYT
>TRBV6-6|TRBD1
ASSPGGQGTLAQY
>TRBV5-1|NA
ASWDGTRETQY
>TRBV29-1|NA
SVDEGQGRGTGELF
>TRBV6-1|TRBD1
ASSRDSSYNSPLH
>TRBV6-6|TRBD1
ASTPDRVGYGYT
>TRBV19|NA
ASSFWRNTEAF
>TRBV7-3|TRBD1
ASSPRQGAGTDTQY
>TRBV5-1|TRBD1
ASSLRGQYGDTQY
>TRBV6-6|NA
ASSLVPPLH
>TRBV10-1|NA
ASSWGQETQY
>TRBV29-1|TRBD1
SHIGTGLDEQF